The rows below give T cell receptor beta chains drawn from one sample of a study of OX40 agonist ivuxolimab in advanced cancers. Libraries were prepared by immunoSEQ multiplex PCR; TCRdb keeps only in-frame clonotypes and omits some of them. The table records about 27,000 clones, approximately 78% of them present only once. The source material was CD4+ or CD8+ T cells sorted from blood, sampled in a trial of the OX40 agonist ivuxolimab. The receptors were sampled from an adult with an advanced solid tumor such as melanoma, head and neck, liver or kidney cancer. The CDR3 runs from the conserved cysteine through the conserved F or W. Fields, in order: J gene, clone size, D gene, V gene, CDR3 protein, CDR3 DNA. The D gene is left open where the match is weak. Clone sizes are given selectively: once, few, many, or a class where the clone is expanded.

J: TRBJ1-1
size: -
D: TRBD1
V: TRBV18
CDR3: CASSPRDRGGLNTEAFF
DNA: TGTGCCAGCTCACCACGGGACAGGGGGGGATTGAACACTGAAGCTTTCTTT

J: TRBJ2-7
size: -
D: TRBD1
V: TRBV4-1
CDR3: CASSRVETGQGEYEQYF
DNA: TGCGCCAGCAGCCGAGTCGAAACAGGACAGGGGGAATACGAGCAGTACTTC

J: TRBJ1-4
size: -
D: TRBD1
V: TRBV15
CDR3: CATSSSGGTGFEKLFF
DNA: TGTGCCACCAGCTCGTCTGGGGGGACAGGGTTTGAAAAACTGTTTTTT

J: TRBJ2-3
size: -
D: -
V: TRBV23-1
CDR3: CASSQSYRPSTDTQYF
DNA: TGCGCCAGCAGTCAATCGTACAGACCTAGCACAGATACGCAGTATTTT

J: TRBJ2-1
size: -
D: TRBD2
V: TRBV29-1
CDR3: CSALGGASYNEQFF
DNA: TGCAGCGCCCTCGGGGGGGCCTCCTACAATGAGCAGTTCTTC

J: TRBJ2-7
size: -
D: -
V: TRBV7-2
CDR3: CASSLEAGRPYEQYF
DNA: TGTGCCAGCAGCTTAGAGGCAGGGCGCCCCTACGAGCAGTACTTC

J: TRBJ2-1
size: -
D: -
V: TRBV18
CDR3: CASSSTPLGNEQFF
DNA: TGTGCCAGCTCGTCGACCCCGTTGGGGAATGAGCAGTTCTTC

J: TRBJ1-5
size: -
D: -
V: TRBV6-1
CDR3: CASSEGGTSISNQPQHF
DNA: TGTGCCAGCAGTGAAGGTGGGACATCGATTAGCAATCAGCCCCAGCATTTT

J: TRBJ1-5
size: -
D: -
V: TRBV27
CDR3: CASSPYPDQPQHF
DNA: TGTGCCAGCAGCCCATATCCTGATCAGCCCCAGCATTTT

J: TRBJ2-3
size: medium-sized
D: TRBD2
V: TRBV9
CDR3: CASSVAYRGGTQYF
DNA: TGTGCCAGCAGCGTGGCTTACCGCGGGGGTACGCAGTATTTT

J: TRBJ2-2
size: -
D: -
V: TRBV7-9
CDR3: CASSFEIRGTGELFF
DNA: TGTGCCAGCAGCTTTGAGATAAGGGGCACCGGGGAGCTGTTTTTT

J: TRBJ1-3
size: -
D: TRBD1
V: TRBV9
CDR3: CASSATGGAGGNTIYF
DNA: TGTGCCAGCAGCGCCACAGGGGGCGCGGGAGGAAACACCATATATTTT

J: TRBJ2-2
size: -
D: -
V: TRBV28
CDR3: CASNAGTETGELFF
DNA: TGTGCCAGCAACGCCGGGACGGAAACCGGGGAGCTGTTTTTT

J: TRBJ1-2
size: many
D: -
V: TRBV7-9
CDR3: CASSLAGAEASGYTF
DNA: TGTGCCAGCAGCTTGGCGGGGGCCGAAGCGTCGGGCTACACCTTC

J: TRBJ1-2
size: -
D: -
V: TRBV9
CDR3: CASSVLWGNYGYTF
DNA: TGTGCCAGCAGCGTCTTGTGGGGGAACTATGGCTACACCTTC

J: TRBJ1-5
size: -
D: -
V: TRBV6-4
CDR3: CASSEDGSNQPQHF
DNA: TGTGCCAGCAGTGAGGACGGAAGCAATCAGCCCCAGCATTTT

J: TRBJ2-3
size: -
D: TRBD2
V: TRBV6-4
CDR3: CASSDAGGTDTQYF
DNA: TGTGCCAGCAGTGACGCGGGAGGCACAGATACGCAGTATTTT

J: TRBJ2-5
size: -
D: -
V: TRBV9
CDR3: CASSVGGVVETQYF
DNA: TGTGCCAGCAGCGTAGGCGGAGTGGTAGAGACCCAGTACTTC

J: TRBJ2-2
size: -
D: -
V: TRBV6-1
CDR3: CASNLTPNTGELFF
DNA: TGTGCCAGCAACCTGACGCCTAACACCGGGGAGCTGTTTTTT

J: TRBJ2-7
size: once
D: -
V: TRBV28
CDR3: CASRGMSDYEQYF
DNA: TGTGCCAGCAGGGGAATGAGTGACTACGAGCAGTACTTC

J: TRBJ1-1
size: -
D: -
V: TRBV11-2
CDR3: CASSLDLTRAFF
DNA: TGTGCCAGCAGCTTAGATCTAACTAGAGCTTTCTTT

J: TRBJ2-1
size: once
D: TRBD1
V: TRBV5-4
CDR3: CASTLDRGGDEQFF
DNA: TGTGCCAGCACCTTAGACAGGGGAGGCGATGAGCAGTTCTTC

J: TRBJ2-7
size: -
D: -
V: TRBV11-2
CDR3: CASSFPSTAPGDPYEQYF
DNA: TGTGCCAGCAGCTTCCCCTCGACAGCCCCGGGCGATCCCTACGAGCAGTACTTC

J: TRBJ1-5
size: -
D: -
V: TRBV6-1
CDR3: CASGGQVSNQPQHF
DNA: TGTGCCAGTGGGGGGCAGGTAAGCAATCAGCCCCAGCATTTT

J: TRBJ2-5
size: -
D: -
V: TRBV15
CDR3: CATLSTRGSKGETQYF
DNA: TGTGCCACCCTGTCAACCCGGGGTTCCAAGGGGGAGACCCAGTACTTC

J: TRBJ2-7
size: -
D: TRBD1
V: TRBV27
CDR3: CASSSPPLVRAGTGIRYEQYF
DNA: TGTGCCAGCAGTTCCCCCCCTTTAGTACGAGCCGGGACAGGGATTCGTTACGAGCAGTACTTC

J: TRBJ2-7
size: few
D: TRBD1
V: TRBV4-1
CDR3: CASSQAGTASYEQYF
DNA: TGCGCCAGCAGCCAGGCCGGGACAGCATCCTACGAGCAGTACTTC

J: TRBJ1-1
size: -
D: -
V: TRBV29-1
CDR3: CSVAGGALNTEAFF
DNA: TGCAGCGTTGCGGGGGGGGCCCTGAACACTGAAGCTTTCTTT

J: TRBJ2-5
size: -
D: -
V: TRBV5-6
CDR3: CASSLAGSTQYF
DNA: TGTGCCAGCAGCTTGGCCGGTTCGACCCAGTACTTC

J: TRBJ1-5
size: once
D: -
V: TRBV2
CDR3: CASRETRGGAHQPQHF
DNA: TGTGCCAGCAGAGAAACGCGTGGGGGCGCCCATCAGCCCCAGCATTTT

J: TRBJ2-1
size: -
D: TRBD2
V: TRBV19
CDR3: CASSGSLAGVHEQFF
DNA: TGTGCCAGTAGCGGATCCTTAGCGGGAGTTCATGAGCAGTTCTTC

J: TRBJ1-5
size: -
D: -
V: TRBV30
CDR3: CAWSVRSSRWPQHF
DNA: TGTGCCTGGAGTGTTAGGTCGTCCAGGTGGCCCCAGCATTTT

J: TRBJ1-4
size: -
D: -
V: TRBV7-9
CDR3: CASSWAGDLFF
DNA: TGTGCCAGCAGCTGGGCCGGGGACCTGTTTTTT

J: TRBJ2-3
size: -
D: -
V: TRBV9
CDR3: CASSVGGASRPTDTQYF
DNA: TGTGCCAGCAGCGTAGGGGGGGCTAGCAGACCCACAGATACGCAGTATTTT

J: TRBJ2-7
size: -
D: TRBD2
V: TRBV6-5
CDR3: CASSYGSSGSSYEQYF
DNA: TGTGCCAGCAGTTACGGATCTAGCGGGAGCTCCTACGAGCAGTACTTC

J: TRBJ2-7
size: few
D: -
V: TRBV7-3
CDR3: CASSLWGRASYEQYF
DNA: TGTGCCAGCAGCTTATGGGGCAGGGCCTCCTACGAGCAGTACTTC

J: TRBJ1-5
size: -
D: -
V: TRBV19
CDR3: CAFSAVVARGNQPQHF
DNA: TGTGCCTTTAGCGCAGTAGTGGCCAGGGGCAATCAGCCCCAGCATTTT

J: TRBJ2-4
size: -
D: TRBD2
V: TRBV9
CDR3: CASSVGGGVAKNIQYF
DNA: TGTGCCAGCAGCGTAGGTGGGGGGGTAGCCAAAAACATTCAGTACTTC

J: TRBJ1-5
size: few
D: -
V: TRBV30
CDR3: CAWSRGADSNQPQHF
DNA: TGTGCCTGGAGTCGAGGGGCCGATAGCAATCAGCCCCAGCATTTT

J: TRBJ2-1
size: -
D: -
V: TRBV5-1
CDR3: CASRLGVGEQFF
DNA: TGCGCCAGCCGCTTAGGGGTCGGTGAGCAGTTCTTC

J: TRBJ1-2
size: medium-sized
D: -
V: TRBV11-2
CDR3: CASSLGATGGYTF
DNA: TGTGCCAGCAGCTTAGGGGCGACAGGCGGCTACACCTTC

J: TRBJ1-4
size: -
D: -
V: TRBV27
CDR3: CASSPMGVTNEKLFF
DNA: TGTGCCAGCAGTCCTATGGGGGTAACTAATGAAAAACTGTTTTTT

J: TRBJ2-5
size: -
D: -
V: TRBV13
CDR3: CASSLAGQGETQYF
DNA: TGTGCCAGCAGCTTAGCAGGGCAGGGGGAGACCCAGTACTTC

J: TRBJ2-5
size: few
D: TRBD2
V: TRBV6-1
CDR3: CASSEVGTSTQETQYF
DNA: TGTGCCAGCAGTGAAGTGGGGACTAGCACGCAAGAGACCCAGTACTTC

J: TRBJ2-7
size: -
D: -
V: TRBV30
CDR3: CAWSLRGWFYEQYF
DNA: TGTGCCTGGTCCTTACGGGGATGGTTCTACGAGCAGTACTTC

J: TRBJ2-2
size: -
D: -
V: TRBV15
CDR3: CATSRDRLVAKTGELFF
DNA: TGTGCCACCAGCAGAGATAGGTTGGTAGCGAAGACCGGGGAGCTGTTTTTT

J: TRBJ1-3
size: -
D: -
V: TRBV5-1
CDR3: CASSSDVRSGNTIYF
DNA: TGCGCCAGCAGCTCGGACGTCCGCTCTGGAAACACCATATATTTT

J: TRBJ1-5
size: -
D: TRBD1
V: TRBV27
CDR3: CASSLSERQGNQPQHF
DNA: TGTGCCAGCAGTTTGAGTGAGAGACAGGGGAATCAGCCCCAGCATTTT

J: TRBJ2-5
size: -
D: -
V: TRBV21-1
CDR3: CASSNRAGVATQYF
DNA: TGTGCCAGCAGCAACCGAGCGGGAGTCGCGACCCAGTACTTC

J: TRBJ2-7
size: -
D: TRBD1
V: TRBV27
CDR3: CASSLSSGTGVYEQYF
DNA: TGTGCCAGCAGTTTATCTTCCGGGACAGGGGTTTACGAGCAGTACTTC

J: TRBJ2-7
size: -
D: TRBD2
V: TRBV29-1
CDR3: CSVATSGSLYIYEQYF
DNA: TGCAGCGTAGCGACTAGCGGGAGTCTATACATCTACGAGCAGTACTTC